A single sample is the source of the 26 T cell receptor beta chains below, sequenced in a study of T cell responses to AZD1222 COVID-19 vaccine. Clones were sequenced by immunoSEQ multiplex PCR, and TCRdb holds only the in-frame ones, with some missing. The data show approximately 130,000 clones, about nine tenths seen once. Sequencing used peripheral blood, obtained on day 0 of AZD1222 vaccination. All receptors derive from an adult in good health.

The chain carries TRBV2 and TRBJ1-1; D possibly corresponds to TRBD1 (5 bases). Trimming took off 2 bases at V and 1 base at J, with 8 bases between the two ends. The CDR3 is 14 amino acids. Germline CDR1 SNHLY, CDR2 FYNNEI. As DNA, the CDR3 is TGTGCCAGCAGTGAACGGACAAAGAACACTGAAGCTTTCTTT. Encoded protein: CASSERTKNTEAFF.

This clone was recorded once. The CDR3 protein is CASSQDSQGLMNTEAFF. The CDR3 nucleotides are TGCGCCAGCAGCCAAGACTCCCAGGGGCTCATGAACACTGAAGCTTTCTTT. This rearrangement joins TRBV4-1 to TRBJ1-1; maybe TRBD1 (6 bases). CDR1 MGHRA and CDR2 YSYEKL come from the germline V gene. The CDR3 loop spans 17 amino acids. V was shortened by 0 bases and J by 0 bases, with 14 bases between the two germline ends.

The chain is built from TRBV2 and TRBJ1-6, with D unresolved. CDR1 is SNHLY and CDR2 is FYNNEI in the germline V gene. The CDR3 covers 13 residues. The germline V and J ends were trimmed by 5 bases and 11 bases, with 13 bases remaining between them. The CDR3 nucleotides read TGTGCCAGCAGTCAATCAAATGCGGCACCCCTCCACTTT. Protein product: CASSQSNAAPLHF.

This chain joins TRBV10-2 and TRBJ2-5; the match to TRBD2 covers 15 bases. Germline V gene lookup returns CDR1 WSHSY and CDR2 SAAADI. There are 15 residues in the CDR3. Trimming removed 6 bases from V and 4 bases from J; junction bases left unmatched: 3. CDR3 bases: TGCGCCAGCAGGGGGGGACTAGCGGGAGGAGAGACCCAGTACTTC. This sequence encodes CASRGGLAGGETQYF.

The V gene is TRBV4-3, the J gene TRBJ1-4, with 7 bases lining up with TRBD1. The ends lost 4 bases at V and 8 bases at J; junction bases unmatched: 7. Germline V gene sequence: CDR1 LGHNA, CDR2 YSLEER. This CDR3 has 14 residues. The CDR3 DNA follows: TGCGCCAGCAGCCTTAGCGGGACAGACGAAAAACTGTTTTTT. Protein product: CASSLSGTDEKLFF.

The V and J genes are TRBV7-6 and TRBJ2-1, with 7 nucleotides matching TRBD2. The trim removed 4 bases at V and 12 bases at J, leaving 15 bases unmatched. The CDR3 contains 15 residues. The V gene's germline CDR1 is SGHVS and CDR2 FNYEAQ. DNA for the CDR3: TGTGCCAGCAGCTCAAGCTCGGGAGGCCCCACCCCGCAGTTCTTC. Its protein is CASSSSSGGPTPQFF.

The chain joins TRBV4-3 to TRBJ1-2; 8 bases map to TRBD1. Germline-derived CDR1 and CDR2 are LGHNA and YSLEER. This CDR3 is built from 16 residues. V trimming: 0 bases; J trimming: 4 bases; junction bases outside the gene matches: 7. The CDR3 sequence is CASSQDHQGASYGYTF. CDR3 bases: TGCGCCAGCAGCCAAGATCACCAGGGGGCGAGCTATGGCTACACCTTC.

The CDR3 here is CASTMGLAGVNEQFF. DNA for the CDR3: TGTGCCAGCACCATGGGACTAGCGGGAGTAAATGAGCAGTTCTTC. The chain employs TRBV5-5 and TRBJ2-1; TRBD2 agrees at 14 bases. Germline values: CDR1 SGHKS, CDR2 YYEKEE (reference sequence). The CDR3 length is 15 residues. The V segment lost 6 bases and the J segment 7 bases; nucleotides outside the gene matches: 6.

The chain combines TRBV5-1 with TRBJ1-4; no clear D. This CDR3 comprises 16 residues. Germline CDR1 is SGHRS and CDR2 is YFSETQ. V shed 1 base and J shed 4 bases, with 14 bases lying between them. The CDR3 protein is CASSLSRPGLNEKLFF. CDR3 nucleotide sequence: TGCGCCAGCAGCTTGTCGCGGCCAGGCCTTAATGAAAAACTGTTTTTT.

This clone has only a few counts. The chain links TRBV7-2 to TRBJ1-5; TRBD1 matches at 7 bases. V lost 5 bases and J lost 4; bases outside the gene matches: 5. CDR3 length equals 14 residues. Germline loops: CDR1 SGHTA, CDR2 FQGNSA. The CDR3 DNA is TGTGCCAGCAGCCTGACAGGGCCAAATCAGCCCCAGCATTTT. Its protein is CASSLTGPNQPQHF.

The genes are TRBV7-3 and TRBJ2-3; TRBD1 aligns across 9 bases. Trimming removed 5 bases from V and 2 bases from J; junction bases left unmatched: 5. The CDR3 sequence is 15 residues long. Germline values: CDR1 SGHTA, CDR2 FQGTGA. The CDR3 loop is CASSPGTGNTDTQYF. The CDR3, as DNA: TGTGCCAGCAGCCCGGGGACAGGGAACACAGATACGCAGTATTTT. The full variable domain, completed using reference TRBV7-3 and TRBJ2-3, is GAGVSQTPSNKVTEKGKYVELRCDPISGHTALYWYRQSLGQGPEFLIYFQGTGAADDSGLPNDRFFAVRPEGSVSTLKIQRTERGDSAVYLCASSPGTGNTDTQYFGPGTRLTVL.

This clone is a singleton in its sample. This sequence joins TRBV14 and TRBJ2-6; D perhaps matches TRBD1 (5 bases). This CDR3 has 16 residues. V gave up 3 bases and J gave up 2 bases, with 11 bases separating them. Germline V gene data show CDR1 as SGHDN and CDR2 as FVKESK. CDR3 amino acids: CASSHRPGTGANVLTF. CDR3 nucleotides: TGTGCCAGCAGCCATCGTCCAGGGACTGGGGCCAACGTCCTGACTTTC.

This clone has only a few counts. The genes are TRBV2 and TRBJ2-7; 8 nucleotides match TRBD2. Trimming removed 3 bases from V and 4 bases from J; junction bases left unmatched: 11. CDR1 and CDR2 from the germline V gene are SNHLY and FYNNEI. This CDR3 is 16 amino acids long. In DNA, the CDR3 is TGTGCCAGCAGTGACCCCTTTAGCGGGGCCGATTACGAGCAGTACTTC. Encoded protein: CASSDPFSGADYEQYF.

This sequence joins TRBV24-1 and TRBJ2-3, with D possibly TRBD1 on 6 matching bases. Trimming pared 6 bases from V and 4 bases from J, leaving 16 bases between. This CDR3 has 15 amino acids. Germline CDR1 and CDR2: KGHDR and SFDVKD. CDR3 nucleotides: TGTGCCACCAGTCCACAGGGTCGAGGGTCAGATACGCAGTATTTT. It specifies CATSPQGRGSDTQYF.

CDR3 amino acids: CASSSGQGGEQYF. For the CDR3, the DNA is TGTGCCAGCAGTTCTGGGCAGGGAGGGGAGCAGTACTTC. The chain carries TRBV28 and TRBJ2-7; 7 bases are shared with TRBD2. The ends lost 4 bases at V and 7 bases at J; junction bases unmatched: 7. CDR1 is MDHEN and CDR2 is SYDVKM in the germline V gene. This CDR3 spans 13 amino acids.

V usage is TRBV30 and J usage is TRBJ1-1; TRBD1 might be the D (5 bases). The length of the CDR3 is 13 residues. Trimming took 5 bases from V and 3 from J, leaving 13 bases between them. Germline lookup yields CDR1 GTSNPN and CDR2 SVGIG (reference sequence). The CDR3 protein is CAWGGEYHTEAFF. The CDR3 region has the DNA TGTGCCTGGGGGGGGGAATACCACACTGAAGCTTTCTTT.

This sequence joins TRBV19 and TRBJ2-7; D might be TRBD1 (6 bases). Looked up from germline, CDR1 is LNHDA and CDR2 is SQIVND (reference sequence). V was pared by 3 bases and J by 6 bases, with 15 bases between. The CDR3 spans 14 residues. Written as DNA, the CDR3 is TGTGCCAGTAGTATCCAAGGGGGTCAAGGCGAGCAGTACTTC. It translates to CASSIQGGQGEQYF.

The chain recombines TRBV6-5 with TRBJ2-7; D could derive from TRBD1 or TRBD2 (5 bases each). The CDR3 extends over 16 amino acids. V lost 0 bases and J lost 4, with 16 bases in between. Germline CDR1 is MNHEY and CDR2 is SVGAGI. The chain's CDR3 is CASSYSRATATYEQYF. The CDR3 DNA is TGTGCCAGCAGTTACTCGAGGGCGACAGCCACTTACGAGCAGTACTTC.

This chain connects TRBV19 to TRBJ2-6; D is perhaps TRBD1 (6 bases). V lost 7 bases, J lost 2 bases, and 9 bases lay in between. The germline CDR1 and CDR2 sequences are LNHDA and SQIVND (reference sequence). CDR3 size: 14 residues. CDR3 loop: CASTHRAGANVLTF. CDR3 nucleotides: TGTGCCAGTACTCACAGGGCTGGGGCCAACGTCCTGACTTTC.

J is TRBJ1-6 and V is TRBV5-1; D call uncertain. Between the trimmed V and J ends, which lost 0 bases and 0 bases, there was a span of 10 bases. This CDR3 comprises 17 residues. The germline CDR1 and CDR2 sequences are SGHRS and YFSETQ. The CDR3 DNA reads TGCGCCAGCAGCTTGGGATTAACGAGCTCCTATAATTCACCCCTCCACTTT. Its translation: CASSLGLTSSYNSPLHF.

For the CDR3, the DNA is TGTGCCAGCAGTTCCCCAAGCGGAGGTACCTACGAGCAGTACTTC. Translating gives CASSSPSGGTYEQYF. This rearrangement joins TRBV28 to TRBJ2-7; D is possibly TRBD2 (5 bases). V gave up 4 bases and J gave up 2 bases, with 15 bases separating them. Germline V lookup: CDR1 MDHEN, CDR2 SYDVKM. There are 15 residues in the CDR3. Based on the CDR3 plus reference TRBV28 and TRBJ2-7, the full variable domain is DVKVTQSSRYLVKRTGEKVFLECVQDMDHENMFWYRQDPGLGLRLIYFSYDVKMKEKGDIPEGYSVSREKKERFSLILESASTNQTSMYLCASSSPSGGTYEQYFGPGTRLTVT.

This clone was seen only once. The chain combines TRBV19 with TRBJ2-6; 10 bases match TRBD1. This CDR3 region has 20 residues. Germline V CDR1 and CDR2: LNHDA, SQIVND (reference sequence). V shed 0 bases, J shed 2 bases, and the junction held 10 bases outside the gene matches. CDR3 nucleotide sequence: TGTGCCAGTAGTATAGACGTTCCCGGGACAGGGGCCACTGGGGCCAACGTCCTGACTTTC. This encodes CASSIDVPGTGATGANVLTF.

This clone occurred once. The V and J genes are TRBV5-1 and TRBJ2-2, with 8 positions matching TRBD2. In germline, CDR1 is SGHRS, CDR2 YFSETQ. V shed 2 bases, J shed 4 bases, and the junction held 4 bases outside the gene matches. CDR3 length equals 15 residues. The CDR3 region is CASSLIAGPTGELFF. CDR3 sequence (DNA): TGCGCCAGCAGCTTAATAGCGGGACCCACCGGGGAGCTGTTTTTT.

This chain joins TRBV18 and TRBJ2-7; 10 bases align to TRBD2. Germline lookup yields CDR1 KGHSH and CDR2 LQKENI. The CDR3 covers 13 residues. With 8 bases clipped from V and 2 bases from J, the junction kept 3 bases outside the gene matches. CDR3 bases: TGTGCCAGCCAGGGGACTAGCGCCTACGAGCAGTACTTC. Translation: CASQGTSAYEQYF.

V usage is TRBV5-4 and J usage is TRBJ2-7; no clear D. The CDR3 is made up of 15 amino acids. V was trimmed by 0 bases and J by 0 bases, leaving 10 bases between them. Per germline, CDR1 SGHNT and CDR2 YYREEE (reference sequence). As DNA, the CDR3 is TGTGCCAGCAGCTTGGGTGGGGTCGGCTCCTACGAGCAGTACTTC. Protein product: CASSLGGVGSYEQYF.

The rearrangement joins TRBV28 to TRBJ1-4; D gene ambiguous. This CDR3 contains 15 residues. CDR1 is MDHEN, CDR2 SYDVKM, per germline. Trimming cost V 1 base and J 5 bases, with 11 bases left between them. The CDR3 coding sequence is TGTGCCAGCAGTTTATTGGGAACGGGGAATGAAAAACTGTTTTTT. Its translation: CASSLLGTGNEKLFF.